This T cell receptor beta chain was profiled in a study of blood T cells in healthy people across ages. Whole-study findings and limits: Strongly correlated with naive T cell percentage was TCR beta diversity. Significant beta diversity loss was already apparent by age approximately 36, declining roughly linearly.

Through a sample-barcoded 5' primer and a J-beta primer mix, a second PCR was run for roughly 6 to 11 cycles. TCRdb reprocessed the 5' RACE reads with MiXCR, giving one entry per CDR3 protein. The sample yields 900,000 to 950,000 distinct CDR3 sequences, 25% to 30% seen once. CDR1 and CDR2 (germline): MNHEY, SMNVEV (reference sequence). This CDR3 contains 14 residues. Deletions cut 2 bases from V and 7 bases from J, with 12 bases between. Each sample yielded at least 6 million isolated PBMCs. A remark on this clonotype: Its antigen is undetermined.

These same data were also listed under a study on T cells of mothers and their children. From that second work: In each mother, TCR beta CDR3 reads exceeded 9.5 million; in each child, they numbered approximately 3 million.

Sequenced input: blood. The clonotype comes from a woman between 35 and 50 years old in good health. The chain couples TRBV27 to TRBJ1-5; D is perhaps TRBD1 (6 bases). CDR3 loop: CASSLRGARQPQHF. The CDR3, as DNA: TGTGCCAGCAGTTTACGGGGGGCTAGACAGCCCCAGCATTTT.